The 21 T cell receptor beta chains below come from one sample, sequenced in a study of blood T cell repertoires in COVID-19. Measured with immunoSEQ multiplex PCR; TCRdb has only the in-frame clones, and not every one. The sample has 250,000 or so clones, 83% seen once. Sequencing was carried out using peripheral blood. Source of these receptors: a human donor in a cohort sampled during active COVID-19.

This CDR3 is CASKILGQGDYGYTF. Written as DNA, the CDR3 is TGTGCCAGTAAAATATTGGGACAGGGGGACTATGGCTACACCTTC. This chain joins TRBV19 and TRBJ1-2, with 11 bases lining up with TRBD1. This CDR3 has 15 amino acids. Germline CDR1 is LNHDA and CDR2 is SQIVND (reference sequence). V was clipped by 7 bases and J by 3 bases; unmatched bases: 7.

J is TRBJ1-2 and V is TRBV7-9; D is undetermined. Looked up from germline, CDR1 is SEHNR and CDR2 is FQNEAQ (reference sequence). The CDR3 totals 11 residues. V was trimmed by 6 bases and J by 7 bases, leaving 9 bases between them. DNA of the CDR3: TGTGCCAGCAGGACATCAACTGGCTACACCTTC. Its protein is CASRTSTGYTF. Drawing the rest from reference TRBV7-9 and TRBJ1-2, the complete variable domain is DTGVSQNPRHKITKRGQNVTFRCDPISEHNRLYWYRQTLGQGPEFLTYFQNEAQLEKSRLLSDRFSAERPKGSFSTLEIQRTEQGDSAMYLCASRTSTGYTFGSGTRLTVV.

The rearrangement joins TRBV9 to TRBJ2-5; 8 bases match TRBD1. Losses at the gene ends were 4 bases for V and 5 bases for J; bases not matched to a gene: 7. CDR3 size: 14 residues. Germline CDR1 reads SGDLS; CDR2 reads YYNGEE. CDR3 protein: CASSLGQGEETQYF. CDR3 coding DNA: TGTGCCAGCAGCCTCGGACAGGGTGAGGAGACCCAGTACTTC.

In this sample, this clone turned up a few times. The CDR3 region has the DNA TGTGCCAGCAGCTTGACAGGAGAGACCCAGTACTTC. This gives the protein CASSLTGETQYF. This chain connects TRBV11-3 to TRBJ2-5, with D possibly being TRBD1 (6 bases). This CDR3 has 12 amino acids. Trimming pared 3 bases from V and 4 bases from J, leaving 6 bases between. Germline assignment: CDR1 SGHNT and CDR2 YENEEA. The variable domain in full, completed from reference TRBV11-3 and TRBJ2-5, reads EAGVVQSPRYKIIEKKQPVAFWCNPISGHNTLYWYLQNLGQGPELLIRYENEEAVDDSQLPKDRFSAERLKGVDSTLKIQPAELGDSAVYLCASSLTGETQYFGPGTRLLVL.

This clone was recorded only once. The chain carries TRBV6-6 and TRBJ1-1; D unclear. The CDR3 extends over 14 amino acids. V lost 5 bases and J 1 base, leaving 11 bases between the germline ends. Germline values: CDR1 MNHNY, CDR2 SVGAGI (reference sequence). The CDR3 here is CASSSRGENTEAFF. As DNA, the CDR3 is TGTGCCAGCAGTAGTCGGGGAGAGAACACTGAAGCTTTCTTT.

The V gene is TRBV18, the J gene TRBJ1-1, with 8 bases that match TRBD1. The CDR3 loop spans 16 amino acids. The V segment lost 6 bases and the J segment 0 bases; nucleotides outside the gene matches: 9. The V gene's germline CDR1 is KGHSH and CDR2 LQKENI. CDR3 nucleotide sequence: TGTGCCAGCTCTCGGGACAGGCGAAATTTGAACACTGAAGCTTTCTTT. This gives the protein CASSRDRRNLNTEAFF.

The chain employs TRBV18 and TRBJ2-3; 9 nucleotides align to TRBD2. CDR1 and CDR2 (germline): KGHSH, LQKENI. The V gene end was trimmed by 0 bases and the J gene end by 5 bases; junction bases not matched to a gene: 6. The CDR3 has 16 amino acids. The CDR3 loop reads CASSPPSGGVKDTQYF. The CDR3 DNA is TGTGCCAGCTCACCACCTAGCGGGGGAGTCAAAGATACGCAGTATTTT.

The chain couples TRBV7-9 to TRBJ2-5; D gene uncertain. This CDR3 has 11 amino acids. Trimming left V 5 bases short and J 7 bases short, with 8 bases between. Looked up from germline, CDR1 is SEHNR and CDR2 is FQNEAQ (reference sequence). CDR3 bases: TGTGCCAGCAGCCCCACGGGGACCCAGTACTTC. Translation: CASSPTGTQYF.

The sample holds one count of this clone. V gene TRBV20-1 combines with J gene TRBJ2-7, with D possibly TRBD2 on 6 matching bases. Germline V gene lookup returns CDR1 DFQATT and CDR2 SNEGSKA (reference sequence). Trimming took 3 bases from V and 3 from J, leaving 18 bases between them. This CDR3 spans 15 amino acids. CDR3 protein: CSASQGSGDYYEQYF. CDR3 bases: TGCAGTGCTAGTCAGGGTAGCGGAGACTACTACGAGCAGTACTTC.

The V and J genes are TRBV3-1 (or the pseudogene TRBV3-2) and TRBJ2-7; D perhaps matches TRBD2 (6 bases). V was pared by 1 base and J by 2 bases, with 12 bases between. This CDR3 is 15 amino acids long. Germline loops: CDR1 LGHDT, CDR2 YNNKEL (reference sequence). CDR3 sequence: CASSQVVGGPYEQYF. The DNA for the CDR3 is TGTGCCAGCAGCCAAGTCGTGGGAGGTCCCTACGAGCAGTACTTC.

This chain connects TRBV7-9 to TRBJ2-7, with a weak D call TRBD1 (7 bases). The V end was cut by 4 bases, the J end by 1 base, with 17 bases between. CDR1 and CDR2 (germline): SEHNR, FQNEAQ (reference sequence). CDR3 length equals 16 residues. Here the CDR3 DNA reads TGTGCCAGCAGCTCCCGGACAGGAGGGGGTTCCTACGAGCAGTACTTC. Residues: CASSSRTGGGSYEQYF.

This chain links TRBV7-9 with TRBJ2-5; a possible D gene is TRBD2 (6 bases). V shed 4 bases and J shed 4 bases, with 13 bases lying between them. Germline values: CDR1 SEHNR, CDR2 FQNEAQ (reference sequence). The CDR3 runs 14 residues. In DNA, the CDR3 is TGTGCCAGCAGCTCTCCCAGGAGGGCAGAGACCCAGTACTTC. Its protein product is CASSSPRRAETQYF.

The rearrangement uses TRBV5-4 and TRBJ2-3; 12 bases are a match to TRBD2. CDR3 length equals 15 residues. Germline CDR1 reads SGHNT; CDR2 reads YYREEE (reference sequence). The junction had 5 bases not matched to a gene; V was cut back by 3 bases and J by 6 bases. CDR3 loop: CASSYLAGGLDTQYF. The CDR3 coding sequence is TGTGCCAGCAGCTATCTAGCGGGGGGGCTGGATACGCAGTATTTT.

The V and J genes are TRBV27 and TRBJ2-7; D may be TRBD2 (6 bases). Germline-derived CDR1 and CDR2 are MNHEY and SMNVEV (reference sequence). The CDR3 length is 13 residues. V lost 7 bases to trimming and J lost 4 bases, with 14 bases between them. The CDR3 DNA follows: TGTGCCAGCAACCCTTTGGGGGGTTACGAGCAGTACTTC. Its translation: CASNPLGGYEQYF.

The chain combines TRBV28 with TRBJ1-2; perhaps TRBD1 as D (5 bases). The CDR3 contains 13 residues. Germline CDR1 reads MDHEN; CDR2 reads SYDVKM. Trimming took 2 bases from V and 2 from J, leaving 6 bases between them. In DNA, the CDR3 is TGTGCCAGCAGTTTAGGGGGGAACTATGGCTACACCTTC. It encodes CASSLGGNYGYTF.

J is TRBJ1-5 and V is TRBV6-5, with D uncertain. Trimming took 5 bases from V and 5 from J, leaving 13 bases between them. The CDR3 covers 14 residues. Germline V gene lookup returns CDR1 MNHEY and CDR2 SVGAGI. CDR3 bases: TGTGCCAGCAGTACGTCCGGGGTTTATCAGCCCCAGCATTTT. Translated: CASSTSGVYQPQHF.

V usage is TRBV5-8 and J usage is TRBJ2-7; 7 bases align to TRBD1. V dropped 4 bases and J dropped 6; count of bases not matched to a gene: 7. The germline V gene has CDR1 SGHTS and CDR2 YDEGEE. The CDR3 contains 13 residues. CDR3 in amino acids: CASSHYRGSEQYF. The CDR3, as DNA: TGTGCCAGCAGCCACTACAGGGGTTCCGAGCAGTACTTC.

This chain uses TRBV6-5 with TRBJ2-1; 10 bases line up with TRBD1. CDR3 length equals 14 residues. The germline CDR1 and CDR2 sequences are MNHEY and SVGAGI. J gave up 12 bases and V 7 bases, and 12 bases lay outside the gene matches. The DNA of the CDR3 is TGTGCCAGCATCCCGGGACAGGGGCCGCAGGGGCAGTTCTTC. Translated: CASIPGQGPQGQFF.

This chain links TRBV19 with TRBJ2-3; tentative D call: TRBD2 (5 bases). The V and J ends lost 5 bases and 0 bases respectively, with 12 bases between them. CDR3 length: 15 residues. Germline CDR1 and CDR2: LNHDA and SQIVND (reference sequence). The CDR3 region is CASSGAGSSTDTQYF. In DNA form, the CDR3 reads TGTGCCAGTAGTGGTGCGGGTTCTAGCACAGATACGCAGTATTTT.

This chain joins TRBV30 and TRBJ1-2; maybe TRBD1 (6 bases). This CDR3 is built from 14 residues. Germline V gives CDR1 GTSNPN, CDR2 SVGIG (reference sequence). Trimming shortened V by 0 bases and J by 6 bases, and 14 bases separated the two germline ends. Here the CDR3 reads CAWSVLRGRNGYTF. The CDR3 DNA reads TGTGCCTGGAGTGTCTTGCGGGGGCGGAATGGCTACACCTTC.

The chain carries TRBV29-1 and TRBJ1-4, with 8 bases lining up with TRBD1. This CDR3 is 14 amino acids long. Trimming took 6 bases from V and 0 from J; bases not matched to a gene: 3. CDR1 SQVTM and CDR2 ANQGSEA come from the germline V gene. CDR3 bases: TGCAGCGTATCGACAGGGGCAACTAATGAAAAACTGTTTTTT. Its protein product is CSVSTGATNEKLFF.